This TCR beta chain derives from a study of OX40 agonist ivuxolimab in advanced cancers. On the study more broadly: It was permissible to have had prior anti-PD-1, anti-PD-L1 or anti-CTLA-4 therapy, and under 45% had some.

Trimming pared 2 bases from V and 1 base from J, leaving 8 bases between. The germline V gene encodes CDR1 SEHNR and CDR2 FQNEAQ (reference sequence). CDR3 size: 14 residues. This clone was observed a single time. This table comes from immunoSEQ multiplex PCR, and its TCRdb copy is limited to in-frame clones, with some not included. The sample holds under 75,000 clones; about four fifths are singletons and the top ten take around 0.8%. This clonotype was sampled from an adult with an advanced solid tumor such as melanoma, head and neck, liver or kidney cancer. Source: CD4+ or CD8+ T cells sorted from blood, taken in a trial of the OX40 agonist ivuxolimab. The genes are TRBV7-9 and TRBJ1-2; D possibly corresponds to TRBD1 (6 bases). The CDR3, as DNA: TGTGCCAGCAGCTTATACAGGGATAACTATGGCTACACCTTC. Its translation is CASSLYRDNYGYTF.